The clone carrying this T cell receptor beta chain was observed once. This entry comes from a study of blood T cell repertoires in COVID-19. Sequencing was performed with immunoSEQ multiplex PCR; in TCRdb, only in-frame clones are kept and a portion is missing. The sample has approximately 190,000 clones, about four fifths seen once. Input material: peripheral blood. The clonotype originates from a woman aged 70-85 years with active or convalescent COVID-19.

CDR3 bases: TGTGCCAGCAGCCTACAGGGGGCTGTGACCTATAATTCACCCCTCCACTTT. It encodes CASSLQGAVTYNSPLHF. This chain joins TRBV5-5 and TRBJ1-6; 9 bases match TRBD1. CDR1 and CDR2 (germline): SGHKS, YYEKEE (reference sequence). This CDR3 has 17 residues. The V gene end was trimmed by 4 bases and the J gene end by 2 bases; junction bases not matched to a gene: 7.